This TCR beta chain was captured in a study of metastatic and nonmetastatic thyroid tumors. Study at large: Repertoires were compared across blood and tumor or nodule tissue from malignant and benign thyroid patients.

General study findings and limits: It was reportedly found that TCR beta diversity was significantly higher in malignant thyroid tumors than in benign nodules, a difference seen in both blood and tumor samples.

As originally analysed: Differences in CDR3 between clinicopathological groups were drawn on to build a classifier intended to discriminate distant-metastatic papillary thyroid cancer patients. TCRdb re-called the PCR reads via MiXCR. TCRdb, not the authors, supplied the V and J calls. Among approximately 50,000 clones, about 4.2% were seen once, and the ten largest hold roughly a tenth. Every patient underwent thyroid surgery untreated. In this sample, this clone turned up many times. Its specificity is not known. This clonotype was sampled from a female donor with papillary thyroid cancer or a benign thyroid nodule (not recorded which). Some clones in this sample may be carry-over from other donors' samples. Sequencing was performed on blood.

The CDR3 DNA reads TGTGCCAGCAGCTTGCCTCTAGCGGGAGGTGTTCCCGGGGAGCTGTTTTTT. Translation: CASSLPLAGGVPGELFF. The chain employs TRBV5-6 and TRBJ2-2; 11 bases agree with TRBD2. This CDR3 is 17 amino acids long. Per germline, CDR1 SGHDT and CDR2 YYEEEE. V lost 1 base and J lost 6; bases outside the gene matches: 8.